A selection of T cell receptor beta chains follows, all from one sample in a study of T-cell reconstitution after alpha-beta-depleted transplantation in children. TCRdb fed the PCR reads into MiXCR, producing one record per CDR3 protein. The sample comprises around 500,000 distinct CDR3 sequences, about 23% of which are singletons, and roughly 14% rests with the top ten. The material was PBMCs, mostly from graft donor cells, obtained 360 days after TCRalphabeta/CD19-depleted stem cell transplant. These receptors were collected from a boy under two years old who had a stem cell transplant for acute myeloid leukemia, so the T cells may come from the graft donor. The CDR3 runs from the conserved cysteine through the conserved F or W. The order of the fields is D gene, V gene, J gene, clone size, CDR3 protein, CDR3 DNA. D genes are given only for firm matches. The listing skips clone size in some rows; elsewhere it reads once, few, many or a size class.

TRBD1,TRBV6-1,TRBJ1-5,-,CASTTGQIQAQHF,TGTGCCAGTACCACGGGACAGATACAGGCCCAGCATTTT
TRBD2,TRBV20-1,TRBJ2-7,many,CSARDFLAGSYEQYF,TGCAGTGCTAGAGATTTTCTAGCGGGGTCCTACGAGCAGTACTTC
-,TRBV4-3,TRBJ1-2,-,CASSQDQGHGYTF,TGCGCCAGCAGCCAAGATCAGGGTCATGGCTACACCTTC
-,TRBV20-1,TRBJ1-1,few,CSAQITRNTEAFF,TGCAGTGCTCAAATAACACGGAACACTGAAGCTTTCTTT
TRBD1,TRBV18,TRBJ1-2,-,CASSTIPGTGTGYGYTF,TGTGCCAGCTCAACAATCCCCGGGACAGGGACGGGCTATGGCTACACCTTC
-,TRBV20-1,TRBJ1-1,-,CSASPPPRAFF,TGCAGTGCTAGCCCGCCCCCGCGGGCTTTCTTT
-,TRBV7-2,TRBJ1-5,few,CASSLGAHQPQHF,TGTGCCAGCAGCTTAGGAGCCCATCAGCCCCAGCATTTT
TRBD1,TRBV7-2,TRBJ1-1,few,CASSFRTGARDTEAFF,TGTGCCAGCAGCTTTAGGACAGGGGCTAGGGACACTGAAGCTTTCTTT
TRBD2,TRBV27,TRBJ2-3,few,CASSLGTSGRYTDTQYF,TGTGCCAGCAGTTTGGGGACTAGCGGGCGCTACACAGATACGCAGTATTTT
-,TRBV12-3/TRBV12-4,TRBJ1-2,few,CASSRSRDGGYGYTF,TGTGCCAGCAGCCGGAGTAGGGACGGGGGCTATGGCTACACCTTC
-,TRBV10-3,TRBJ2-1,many,CAIRGASSYNEQFF,TGTGCCATCAGGGGCGCGAGCTCCTACAATGAGCAGTTCTTC
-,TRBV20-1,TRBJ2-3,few,CSASGADTQYF,TGCAGTGCTAGTGGGGCAGATACGCAGTATTTT
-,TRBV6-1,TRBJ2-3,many,CATSGSSTTDTQYF,TGTGCCACCAGTGGTAGCTCTACAACAGATACGCAGTATTTT
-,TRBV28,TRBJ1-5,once,CASSLQHQPQHF,TGTGCCAGCAGTCTACAGCACCAGCCCCAGCATTTT
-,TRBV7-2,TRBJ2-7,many,CASSFLSSYEQYF,TGTGCCAGCAGCTTTCTGAGCTCCTACGAGCAGTACTTC
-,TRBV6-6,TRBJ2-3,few,CASSYTGDDTQYF,TGTGCCAGCAGTTACACGGGGGATGATACGCAGTATTTT
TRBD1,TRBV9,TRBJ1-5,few,CASSADRGNQPQHF,TGTGCCAGCAGCGCCGACAGGGGCAATCAGCCCCAGCATTTT
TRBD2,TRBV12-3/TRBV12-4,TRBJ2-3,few,CASRGGGNTDTQYF,TGTGCCAGCAGGGGCGGGGGGAACACAGATACGCAGTATTTT
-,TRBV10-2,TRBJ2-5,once,CASSWSGESQETQYF,TGCGCCAGCAGTTGGAGCGGCGAGAGCCAAGAGACCCAGTACTTC
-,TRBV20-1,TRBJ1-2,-,CSANPTATNYGYTF,TGCAGTGCTAACCCGACAGCTACTAACTATGGCTACACCTTC
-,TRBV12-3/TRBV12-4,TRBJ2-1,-,CASSFVLRSYNEQFF,TGTGCCAGCAGTTTTGTGTTGAGGTCCTACAATGAGCAGTTCTTC
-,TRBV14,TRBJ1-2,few,CASSLFTGRNFGYTF,TGTGCCAGCAGCCTCTTCACAGGGAGGAATTTCGGCTACACCTTC
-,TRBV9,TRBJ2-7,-,CASSVSRDTLTYEQYF,TGTGCCAGCAGCGTCTCGAGGGACACCCTGACCTACGAGCAGTACTTC
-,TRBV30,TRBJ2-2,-,CAWSVLGTPTGELFF,TGTGCCTGGAGTGTACTAGGGACACCCACCGGGGAGCTGTTTTTT
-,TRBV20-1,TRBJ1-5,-,CSARPGVSNQPQHF,TGCAGTGCTCGTCCGGGGGTTAGTAATCAGCCCCAGCATTTT
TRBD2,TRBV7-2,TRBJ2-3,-,CASSQVGLAGEDTQYF,TGTGCCAGCAGCCAAGTGGGACTAGCGGGGGAGGATACGCAGTATTTT
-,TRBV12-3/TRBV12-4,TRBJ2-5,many,CASSDTYQETQYF,TGTGCCAGCAGCGACACGTACCAAGAGACCCAGTACTTC
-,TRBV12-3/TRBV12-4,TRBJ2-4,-,CASSDSPLAKNIQYF,TGTGCCAGCAGTGATTCTCCGCTAGCCAAAAACATTCAGTACTTC
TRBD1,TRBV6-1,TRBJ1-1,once,CASIRTGALNTEAFF,TGTGCCAGCATACGGACAGGGGCCCTGAACACTGAAGCTTTCTTT
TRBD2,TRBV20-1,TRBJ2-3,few,CSGTSGGSTDTQYF,TGCAGTGGCACTAGCGGGGGGTCCACAGATACGCAGTATTTT
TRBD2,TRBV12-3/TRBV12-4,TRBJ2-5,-,CASSLGTSGLKETQYF,TGTGCCAGCAGTTTGGGGACTAGCGGATTAAAAGAGACCCAGTACTTC